This T cell receptor (beta chain) was retrieved from a study of cytomegalovirus exposure and HLA in healthy donors. Study in general: The same platform was used for the roughly 120 validation repertoires and the roughly 730 first-cohort repertoires, a later analysis reported.

Separate from the approximately 700-subject first cohort was the approximately 110-subject validation cohort, to which the donors belonged. Here immunoSEQ multiplex PCR was the method, and the copy in TCRdb shows in-frame clones only, minus some. The sample shows some 170,000 clones, around nine tenths of them seen only once. Germline values: CDR1 SNHLY, CDR2 FYNNEI. The CDR3 length is 16 residues. Trimming shortened V by 1 base and J by 3 bases, and 13 bases separated the two germline ends. Sequencing was performed on PBMCs. The chain has TRBV2 and TRBJ1-5; D gene ambiguous. The sequence was collected from a woman aged 25 to 39 in good health and CMV-seronegative. DNA of the CDR3: TGTGCCAGCAGTGAAGGTTACAGTATCACCAATCAGCCCCAGCATTTT. Amino acids: CASSEGYSITNQPQHF.